This T cell receptor beta chain was documented in a study of blood T cell repertoires in COVID-19. Study-level background: T cells, B-cell-depleted T cells, or PBMCs supplied cDNA or gDNA.

Looked up from germline, CDR1 is MNHEY and CDR2 is SMNVEV (reference sequence). The CDR3 is 13 amino acids. The germline V and J ends were trimmed by 5 bases and 5 bases, with 12 bases remaining between them. In the source study's methods: Reference gene primer amplification gave estimated nucleated cell counts. The table came from immunoSEQ multiplex PCR; TCRdb's copy has only in-frame clones and leaves some out. That table supplies the V and J calls and clone size; D and trimming were determined from the DNA. Of fewer than 350,000 clones in the sample, 90% were seen once. It was during active infection that Seattle patients were enrolled and then longitudinally followed.

The sequenced sample consisted of peripheral blood. This receptor was identified in a young woman with COVID-19, enrolled during active disease. The rearrangement joins TRBV27 to TRBJ1-2; the D is unclear. CDR3 in amino acids: CASSPSSGYGYTF. The CDR3 coding sequence is TGTGCCAGCAGTCCCTCAAGCGGGTATGGCTACACCTTC.